This T cell receptor (beta chain) was sequenced during a study of blood T cell repertoires in COVID-19. The CDR3 has 13 amino acids. Trimming left V 1 base short and J 11 bases short, with 14 bases between. Seattle participants joined during active infection and were tracked over time. Authors' processing steps: Nucleated cell counts were estimated from reference gene primer amplification. Method: immunoSEQ multiplex PCR; TCRdb's copy keeps in-frame clones and lacks some. V and J calls and clone size are given by that table; D and trimming were obtained from the DNA. The top ten clones hold more than 5.5% of a sample with about 350,000 clones, 88% of them seen once.

This clonotype originated in a woman aged 65 to 85 with COVID-19, enrolled during active disease. The source material was peripheral blood. The chain couples TRBV12-3 or TRBV12-4 to TRBJ1-1; D ambiguous. The CDR3 here is CASSLGPRERAFF. CDR3 DNA sequence: TGTGCCAGCAGTTTAGGTCCCCGGGAGAGGGCTTTCTTT.